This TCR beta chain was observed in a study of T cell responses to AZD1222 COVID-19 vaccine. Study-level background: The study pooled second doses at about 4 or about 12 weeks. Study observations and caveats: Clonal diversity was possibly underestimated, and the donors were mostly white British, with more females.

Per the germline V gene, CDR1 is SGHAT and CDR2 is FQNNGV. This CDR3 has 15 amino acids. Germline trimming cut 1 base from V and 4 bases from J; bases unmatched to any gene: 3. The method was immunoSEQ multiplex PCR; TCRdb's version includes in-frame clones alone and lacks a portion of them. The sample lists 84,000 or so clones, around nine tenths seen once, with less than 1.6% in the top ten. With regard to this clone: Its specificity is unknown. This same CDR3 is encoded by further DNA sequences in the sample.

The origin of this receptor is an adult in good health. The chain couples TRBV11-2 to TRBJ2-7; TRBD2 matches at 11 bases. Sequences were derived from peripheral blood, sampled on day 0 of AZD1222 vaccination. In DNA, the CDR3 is TGTGCCAGCAGCTTAGTAGCGGGAGGGCAATACGAGCAGTACTTC. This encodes CASSLVAGGQYEQYF.